Sequencing of this TCR beta chain was carried out in a study of resident and recirculating memory T cells in vitiligo. Study-level background: Shave-biopsy epidermis from lesional and nonlesional skin was sequenced alongside PBMCs. Study results and caveats: No unique dominant TCR clone was found in vitiligo lesions.

Of note for this clone: Its antigen is undetermined.

Sequencing was performed with immunoSEQ multiplex PCR; in TCRdb, only in-frame clones are kept and a portion is missing. The sample has tens of thousands of clones; about 89% are singletons. The sample consisted of blood. This receptor was taken from a male donor with vitiligo.

This CDR3 reads CASSLPAGLSNSPLHF. CDR3 sequence (DNA): TGTGCCAGCAGTTTACCCGCAGGGCTCTCTAATTCACCCCTCCACTTT. The chain combines TRBV28 with TRBJ1-6; a possible D gene is TRBD1 (5 bases). The CDR3 extends over 16 amino acids. V was clipped by 2 bases and J by 6 bases, with 14 bases between them. The germline V gene encodes CDR1 MDHEN and CDR2 SYDVKM.